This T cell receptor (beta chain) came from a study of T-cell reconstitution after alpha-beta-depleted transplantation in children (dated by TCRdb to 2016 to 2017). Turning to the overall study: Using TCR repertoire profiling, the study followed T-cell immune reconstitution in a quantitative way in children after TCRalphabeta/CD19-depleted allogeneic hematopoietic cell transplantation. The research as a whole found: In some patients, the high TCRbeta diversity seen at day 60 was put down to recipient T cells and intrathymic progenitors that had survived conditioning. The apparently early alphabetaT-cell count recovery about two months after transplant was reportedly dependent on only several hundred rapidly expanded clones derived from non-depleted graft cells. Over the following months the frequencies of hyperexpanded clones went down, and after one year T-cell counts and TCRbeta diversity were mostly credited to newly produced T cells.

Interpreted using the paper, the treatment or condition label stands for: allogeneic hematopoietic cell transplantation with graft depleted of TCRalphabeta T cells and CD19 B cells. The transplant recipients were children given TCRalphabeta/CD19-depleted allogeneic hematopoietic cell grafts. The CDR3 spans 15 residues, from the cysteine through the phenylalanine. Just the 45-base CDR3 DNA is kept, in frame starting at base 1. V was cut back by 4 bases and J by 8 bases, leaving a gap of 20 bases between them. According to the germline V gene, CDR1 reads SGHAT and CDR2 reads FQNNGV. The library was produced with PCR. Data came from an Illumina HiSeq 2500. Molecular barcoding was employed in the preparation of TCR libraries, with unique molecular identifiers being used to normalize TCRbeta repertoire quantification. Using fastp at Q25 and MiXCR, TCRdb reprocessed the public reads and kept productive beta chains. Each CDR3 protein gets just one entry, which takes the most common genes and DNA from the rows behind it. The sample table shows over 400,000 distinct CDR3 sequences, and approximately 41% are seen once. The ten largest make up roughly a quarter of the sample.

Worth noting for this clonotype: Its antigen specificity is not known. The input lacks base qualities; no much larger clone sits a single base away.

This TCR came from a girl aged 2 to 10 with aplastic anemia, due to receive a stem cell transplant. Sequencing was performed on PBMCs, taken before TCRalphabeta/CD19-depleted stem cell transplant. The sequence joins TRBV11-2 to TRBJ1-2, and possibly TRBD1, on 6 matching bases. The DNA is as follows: TGTGCCAGCAGCTCGGACGGAAGACAGGAATGGGGCTACACCTTC. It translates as CASSSDGRQEWGYTF. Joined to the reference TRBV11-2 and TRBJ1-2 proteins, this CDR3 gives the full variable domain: EAGVAQSPRYKIIEKRQSVAFWCNPISGHATLYWYQQILGQGPKLLIQFQNNGVVDDSQLPKDRFSAERLKGVDSTLKIQPAKLEDSAVYLCASSSDGRQEWGYTFGSGTRLTVV.